This T cell receptor beta chain was identified in a study of blood T cell repertoires in COVID-19. Some clones are missing from TCRdb's copy, which holds only in-frame ones; the method was immunoSEQ multiplex PCR. The profile shows roughly 260,000 clones, approximately 91% of them singletons. Germline CDR1 is MDHEN and CDR2 is SYDVKM. The trim removed 6 bases at V and 6 bases at J, leaving 6 bases unmatched. The CDR3 length is 14 residues. The specimen was peripheral blood. The clonotype originates from a woman younger than 45 with COVID-19, enrolled during active disease. The V and J genes are TRBV28 and TRBJ1-5, with 9 bases identical to TRBD1. The DNA for the CDR3 is TGTGCCAGCAGCACCGGGACAGGGATTCAGCCCCAGCATTTT. Protein product: CASSTGTGIQPQHF. The full variable domain, with the rest looked up from reference TRBV28 and TRBJ1-5, is DVKVTQSSRYLVKRTGEKVFLECVQDMDHENMFWYRQDPGLGLRLIYFSYDVKMKEKGDIPEGYSVSREKKERFSLILESASTNQTSMYLCASSTGTGIQPQHFGDGTRLSIL.